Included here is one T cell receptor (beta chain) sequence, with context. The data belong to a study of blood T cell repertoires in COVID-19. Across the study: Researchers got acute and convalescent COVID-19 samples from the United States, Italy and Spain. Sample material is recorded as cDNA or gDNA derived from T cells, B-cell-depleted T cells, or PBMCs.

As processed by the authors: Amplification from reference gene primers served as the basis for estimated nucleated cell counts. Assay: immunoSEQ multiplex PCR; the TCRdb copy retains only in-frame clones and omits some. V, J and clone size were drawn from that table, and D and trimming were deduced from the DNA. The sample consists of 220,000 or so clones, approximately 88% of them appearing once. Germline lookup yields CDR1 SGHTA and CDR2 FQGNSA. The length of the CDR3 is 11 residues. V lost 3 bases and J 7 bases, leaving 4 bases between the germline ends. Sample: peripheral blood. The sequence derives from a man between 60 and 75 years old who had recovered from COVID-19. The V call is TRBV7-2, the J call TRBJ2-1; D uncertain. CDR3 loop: CASSLRNEQFF. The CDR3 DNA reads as TGTGCCAGCAGCTTGAGGAATGAGCAGTTCTTC. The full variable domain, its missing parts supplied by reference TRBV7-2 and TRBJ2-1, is GAGVSQSPSNKVTEKGKDVELRCDPISGHTALYWYRQSLGQGLEFLIYFQGNSAPDKSGLPSDRFSAERTGGSVSTLTIQRTQQEDSAVYLCASSLRNEQFFGPGTRLTVL.